These T cell receptor beta chains were read from a single sample in a study of OX40 agonist ivuxolimab in advanced cancers. Clones were sequenced by immunoSEQ multiplex PCR, and TCRdb holds only the in-frame ones, with some missing. The table has approximately 70,000 clones, 80% to 85% seen once. This specimen consisted of CD4+ or CD8+ T cells sorted from blood, obtained in a trial of the OX40 agonist ivuxolimab. Receptors were obtained from an adult with an advanced solid tumor such as melanoma, head and neck, liver or kidney cancer. CDR3s include the opening cysteine and the closing phenylalanine or tryptophan. The D gene is left open where the match is weak. Only some rows state a clone size, as once, few, many or a class for expanded clones.

clone_size: -
d_call: -
j_call: TRBJ1-2
v_call: TRBV5-6
cdr3_nt: TGTGCCAGCAGCGACTGGACGGGTTACGGTGGCTACACCTTC
cdr3_aa: CASSDWTGYGGYTF

clone_size: -
d_call: -
j_call: TRBJ1-2
v_call: TRBV28
cdr3_nt: TGTGCCAGCAGTTTGAGCCAAGGGCGGGTCGACTATGGCTACACCTTC
cdr3_aa: CASSLSQGRVDYGYTF

clone_size: -
d_call: -
j_call: TRBJ2-5
v_call: TRBV25-1
cdr3_nt: TGTGCCAGCAGTGAACCCTCGGGAGGGGGCCCGACCCAGTACTTC
cdr3_aa: CASSEPSGGGPTQYF

clone_size: -
d_call: -
j_call: TRBJ1-2
v_call: TRBV6-1
cdr3_nt: TGTGCCAGCAGTGAAGGAGCAGGGCGAAACTATGGCTACACCTTC
cdr3_aa: CASSEGAGRNYGYTF

clone_size: -
d_call: -
j_call: TRBJ2-2
v_call: TRBV11-2
cdr3_nt: TGTGCCAGCAGCTTAGAAATCCTCAAACAACGCACCGGGGAGCTGTTTTTT
cdr3_aa: CASSLEILKQRTGELFF

clone_size: -
d_call: TRBD1
j_call: TRBJ2-7
v_call: TRBV28
cdr3_nt: TGTGCCAGCAGAGGGGACAGGAAAGGGCACTACGAGCAGTACTTC
cdr3_aa: CASRGDRKGHYEQYF

clone_size: once
d_call: TRBD2
j_call: TRBJ2-1
v_call: TRBV4-3
cdr3_nt: TGCGCCAGCAGCCAAGGCGGGAGAACCTACAATGAGCAGTTCTTC
cdr3_aa: CASSQGGRTYNEQFF

clone_size: few
d_call: -
j_call: TRBJ1-4
v_call: TRBV7-9
cdr3_nt: TGTGCCAGCAGCTCGCAGGGGAATGAAAAACTGTTTTTT
cdr3_aa: CASSSQGNEKLFF

clone_size: -
d_call: TRBD1
j_call: TRBJ1-3
v_call: TRBV30
cdr3_nt: TGTGCCTGGGGGACAGGCTCTGGAAACACCATATATTTT
cdr3_aa: CAWGTGSGNTIYF

clone_size: -
d_call: TRBD2
j_call: TRBJ2-1
v_call: TRBV9
cdr3_nt: TGTGCCAGCAGCGTAGGGAGCGGGAGGGACAATGAGCAGTTCTTC
cdr3_aa: CASSVGSGRDNEQFF

clone_size: -
d_call: -
j_call: TRBJ2-1
v_call: TRBV7-6
cdr3_nt: TGTGCCAGCAGCTTAGGAGCTGGGGAGCAGTTCTTC
cdr3_aa: CASSLGAGEQFF

clone_size: -
d_call: TRBD1
j_call: TRBJ1-1
v_call: TRBV29-1
cdr3_nt: TGCAGCGTAGAGTGGGGGACAGCCCATGGAGCTTTCTTT
cdr3_aa: CSVEWGTAHGAFF

clone_size: -
d_call: TRBD1
j_call: TRBJ1-2
v_call: TRBV4-3
cdr3_nt: TGCGCCAGCAGCCACTTGACAGGGAACTATGGCTACACCTTC
cdr3_aa: CASSHLTGNYGYTF

clone_size: -
d_call: -
j_call: TRBJ1-1
v_call: TRBV6-1
cdr3_nt: TGTGCCAGCAGTTTCCTCGCGGACGGGACCACTGAAGCTTTCTTT
cdr3_aa: CASSFLADGTTEAFF

clone_size: -
d_call: -
j_call: TRBJ1-6
v_call: TRBV5-5
cdr3_nt: TGTGCCAGCAGCTTAGCAGGGGTGAGGACACCCCTCCACTTT
cdr3_aa: CASSLAGVRTPLHF

clone_size: -
d_call: -
j_call: TRBJ2-7
v_call: TRBV5-1
cdr3_nt: TGCGCCAGCAGCTTGTTTCCTTCCTACGAGCAGTACTTC
cdr3_aa: CASSLFPSYEQYF

clone_size: -
d_call: TRBD1
j_call: TRBJ2-5
v_call: TRBV30
cdr3_nt: TGTGCCTGGGGCTCCGGACAGGGGGCGACCCAGTACTTC
cdr3_aa: CAWGSGQGATQYF

clone_size: -
d_call: -
j_call: TRBJ2-1
v_call: TRBV21-1
cdr3_nt: TGTGCCAGCAGCAAATTTTGGGTTGAGACTAAAGGGGTCAGTGGCAATGAGCAGTTCTTC
cdr3_aa: CASSKFWVETKGVSGNEQFF

clone_size: -
d_call: -
j_call: TRBJ1-1
v_call: TRBV19
cdr3_nt: TGTGCCAGTAACCCTGACAGAGTCTCTGAAGCTTTCTTT
cdr3_aa: CASNPDRVSEAFF

clone_size: once
d_call: -
j_call: TRBJ2-5
v_call: TRBV7-7
cdr3_nt: TGTGCCAGCAGCTTATCGGGAGAAGAGACCCAGTACTTC
cdr3_aa: CASSLSGEETQYF